The clone carrying this T cell receptor beta chain was seen many times. The sample originates from a study of response to subunit inactivated influenza vaccine. Germline loops: CDR1 MNHEY, CDR2 SVGEGT. The ends were cut back, 2 bases at V and 3 bases at J, with 20 bases in the middle. The CDR3 runs to 17 residues. TCRdb itself ran the RT-PCR reads through MiXCR, one entry per CDR3 protein. The profile covers roughly 550,000 distinct CDR3 sequences, with approximately 22% appearing a single time and 2.5% to 3.5% taken by the ten largest. These data also featured in a second study, about T cells expressing NK-cell markers. That paper states: What made the TCR beta cDNA was 5'RACE template switching with UMIs. There were seven HCMV-seropositive donors and one seronegative donor among the eight sequenced.

This chain uses TRBV6-2 or TRBV6-3 with TRBJ2-7; no definite D call. This receptor was obtained from a man aged 45-65 years who received an inactivated influenza vaccine. The sample consisted of CD4+ T cells sorted from PBMCs, taken roughly 13 days after vaccination. The CDR3 protein is CASSYDPRGVKDYEQYF. The CDR3 DNA sequence: TGTGCCAGCAGTTACGACCCGCGTGGTGTAAAGGACTACGAGCAGTACTTC.